This T cell receptor (beta chain) is from a study of early T cells in non-severe SARS-CoV-2 infection. This clonotype has more than one count but fewer than ten. TCRdb reanalysed the 5' RACE reads using MiXCR and keeps one entry per CDR3 protein. Among about 50,000 distinct CDR3 sequences listed, approximately 9.4% were seen once. Sample: whole blood. This receptor was taken from an adult who was a healthcare worker with PCR-confirmed SARS-CoV-2 infection or an uninfected control (not recorded which).

CDR3 sequence (DNA): TGTGCCAGCACTTTGGCCGGGACATCCTATGGCTACACCTTC. As protein: CASTLAGTSYGYTF. The V call is TRBV28, the J call TRBJ1-2; a weak D match, TRBD1 (6 bases). Per germline, CDR1 MDHEN and CDR2 SYDVKM. The CDR3 runs 14 residues. V was cut by 7 bases and J by 4 bases, with 16 bases left in between.